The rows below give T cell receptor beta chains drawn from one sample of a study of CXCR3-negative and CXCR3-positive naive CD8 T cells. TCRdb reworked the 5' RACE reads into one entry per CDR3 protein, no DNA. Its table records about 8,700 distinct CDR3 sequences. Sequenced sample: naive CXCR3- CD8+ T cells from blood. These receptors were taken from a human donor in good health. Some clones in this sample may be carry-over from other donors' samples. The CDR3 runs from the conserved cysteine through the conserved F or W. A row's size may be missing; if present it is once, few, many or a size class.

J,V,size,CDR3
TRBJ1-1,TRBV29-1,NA,CSVLPGNTEAFF
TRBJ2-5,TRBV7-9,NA,CASSLETGSETQYF
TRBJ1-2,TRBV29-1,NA,CSVRPITNYGYTF
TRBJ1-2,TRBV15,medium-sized,CATSRWDREWGYTF
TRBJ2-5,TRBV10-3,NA,CAISEEASARETQYF
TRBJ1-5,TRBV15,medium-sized,CATSSPVHLNQPQHF
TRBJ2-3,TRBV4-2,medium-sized,CASSQDFGLTYTDTQYF
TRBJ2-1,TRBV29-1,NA,CSVVPGLAGVEQFF
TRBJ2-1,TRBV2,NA,CASSEGLADYNEQFF
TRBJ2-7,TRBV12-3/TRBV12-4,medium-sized,CASNPTGIFYEQYF
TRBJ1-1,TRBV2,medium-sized,CAVAFAGPNTEAFF
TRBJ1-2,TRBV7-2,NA,CASSPGPNYGYTF
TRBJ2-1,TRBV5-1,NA,CASSLAAGSSYNEQFF
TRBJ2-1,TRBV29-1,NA,CSVDPPSVNNEQFF
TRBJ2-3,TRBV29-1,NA,CSVEVWTGRVDSTDTQYF
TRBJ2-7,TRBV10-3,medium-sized,CAISDPGQGYEQYF
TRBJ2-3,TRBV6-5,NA,CASSFQPSTDTQYF
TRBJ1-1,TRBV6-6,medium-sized,CASSYAAGGTEAFF
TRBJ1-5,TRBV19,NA,CASTERAGSLSNQPQHF
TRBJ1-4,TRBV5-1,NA,CASSLAGSNEKLFF
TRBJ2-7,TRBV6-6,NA,CASSYSERYEQYF
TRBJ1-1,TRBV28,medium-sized,CASSLGGENTEAFF
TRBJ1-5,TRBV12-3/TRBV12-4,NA,CASSPEGGHQPQHF
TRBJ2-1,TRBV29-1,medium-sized,CSVLRVSYNEQFF
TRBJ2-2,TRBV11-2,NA,CASTPPAQASPGSCFF
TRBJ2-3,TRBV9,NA,CASSVGTGKFSDTQYF
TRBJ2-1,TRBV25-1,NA,CASSTVWYDNEQFF
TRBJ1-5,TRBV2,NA,CASSQGTAGDQPQHF
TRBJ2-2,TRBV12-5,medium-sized,CASASPQGTNTGELFF
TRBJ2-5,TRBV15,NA,CATSRDPRGETQYF
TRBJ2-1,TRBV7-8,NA,CASSLTLTSGRVEQFF
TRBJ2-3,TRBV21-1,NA,CASSKVGGTDTQYF
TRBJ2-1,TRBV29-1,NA,CSVEDGQGPYNEQFF
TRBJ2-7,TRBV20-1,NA,CSASQSGQIPSYEQYF
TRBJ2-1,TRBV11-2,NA,CASSLVQGALSEQFF
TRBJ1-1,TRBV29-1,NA,CSVVLGWVNTEAFF
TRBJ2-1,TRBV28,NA,CASSPTGTSGRHIYNEQFF
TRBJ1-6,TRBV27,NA,CASSITPSSYNSPLHF
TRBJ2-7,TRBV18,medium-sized,CASSPPTGVLSYEQYF
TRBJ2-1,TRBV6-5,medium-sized,CASSYSASGAYNEQFF
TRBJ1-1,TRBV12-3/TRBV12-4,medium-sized,CASSFNALEAFF
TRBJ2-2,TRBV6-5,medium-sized,CASSASVVTGELFF
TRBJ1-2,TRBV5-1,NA,CASSLKAGDYGYTF
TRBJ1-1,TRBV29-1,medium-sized,CSVEYREAEAFF
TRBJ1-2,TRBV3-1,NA,CASSQDLRFGYTF
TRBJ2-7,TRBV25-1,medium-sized,CASSAEGGTTYEQYF
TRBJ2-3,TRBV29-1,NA,CSVETQGDTQYF
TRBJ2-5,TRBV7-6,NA,CASSLNPGGPQETQYF
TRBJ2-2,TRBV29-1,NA,CSVGGLAGYANTGELFF
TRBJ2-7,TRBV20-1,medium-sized,CSARDLAGGLSEQYF
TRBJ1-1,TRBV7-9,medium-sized,CASSLAARTNTEAFF
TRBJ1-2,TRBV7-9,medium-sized,CASSSTGGLNYGYTF
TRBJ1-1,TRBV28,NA,CASSLPAGMNTEAFF
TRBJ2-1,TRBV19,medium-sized,CASLPTGYNEQFF
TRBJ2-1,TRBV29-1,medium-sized,CSVSVGRKSEQFF
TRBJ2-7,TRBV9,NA,CASSVDVTQPREQYF
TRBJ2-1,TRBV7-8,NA,CASSLDGNEQFF
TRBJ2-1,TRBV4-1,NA,CASSQGAGGPNDEQFF
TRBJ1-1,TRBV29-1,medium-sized,CSVAFSTSRGDTEAFF
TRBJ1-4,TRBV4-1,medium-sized,CASSQAETGVEKLFF